This T cell receptor (beta chain) was sequenced for a study of blood T cell repertoires in COVID-19 (dated by TCRdb to 2019 to 2021). Background on the whole study: Samples from collaborators originated in the United States, Italy and Spain and spanned both the acute and convalescent phases of COVID-19. Where HLA class I and class II types were available, the types were taken from metadata supplied by the sample provider, not from assay-based typing. The repertoires were made available in a free public database intended to serve as a resource for research on the immune response to SARS-CoV-2. The samples were drawn from two sources: the first 160 participants of the ongoing ImmuneRACE study, and 1,254 subjects contributed by 6 global collaborators. The prospective study material was composed of cDNA or gDNA derived from T cells, B-cell-depleted T cells, or PBMCs. Nearly every sample came with metadata listing a de-identified subject ID, COVID-19 status, age in years and sex. Deeply sampled blood TCRbeta repertoires from subjects exposed to, actively infected with, or recovered from COVID-19 were included in the dataset. Points the paper makes about the study in general: Clinical and demographic metadata were provided uncurated, with the amount varying by source and participant.

TCRbeta CDR3 regions were amplified from genomic DNA by means of the immunoSEQ Assay, a bias-controlled multiplex PCR. In the paper's pipeline: The number of nucleated cells in each sample was estimated by amplification of reference gene primers within the assay. To quantify the absolute abundance of each unique TCRbeta CDR3 rearrangement, sequence reads were collapsed and filtered. For each sample, productive Simpson clonality was calculated as the square root of Simpson's diversity index across productive rearrangements. What TCRdb holds here is the immuneACCESS table cut down to in-frame rearrangements. Part of the clones is not present; checked against another copy, under half of the missing clones reflect an unresolved V gene, and the others are unexplained. V and J calls and clone size are those listed in that table; D and trimming were worked out from the DNA. In all, the sample holds about 230,000 clones, and over 75% of those were seen once. Roughly 7.9% of the sample is held by the ten biggest clonotypes.

Each collaborating institution followed its own protocols to collect whole blood in K2EDTA tubes. For TCRbeta analysis, collaborators shipped samples in one of three forms: frozen whole blood, isolated PBMCs, or DNA extracted from either of those sample types. Notes on this clone: The specificity of this receptor is unknown. Base qualities are not at hand, and no much larger clone is one base apart.

This sequence originates from an elderly woman with acute or convalescent COVID-19. Sequenced sample: peripheral blood.

CDR3 loop: CASSLGTGPMDTGELFF. The nucleotide sequence reads as follows: TGTGCCAGCAGCTTGGGGACAGGGCCCATGGACACCGGGGAGCTGTTTTTT. The chain couples TRBV5-4 to TRBJ2-2; the junction holds 8 bases that match TRBD1. Taken from the germline V gene (reference sequence), the CDR1 and CDR2 loops are SGHNT and YYREEE. After removal of 0 bases from V and 3 bases from J, the junction retains 7 bases not matched to a gene. The CDR3, cysteine through phenylalanine, is 17 amino acids long. Left in the record is the CDR3 DNA by itself, 51 bases read in frame from the first base.